The 25 T cell receptor beta chains below were found in one sample sequenced in a study of human T cells and chemical hapten exposure. TCRdb itself ran the RACE reads through MiXCR, one entry per CDR3 protein. This sample carries 70,000 or so distinct CDR3 sequences, over 8.5% of them seen once, and the ten largest clones take 1.4%. Time point given: patch test 3, about 24 weeks after DPC sensitization. Treatment of the sample: therapeutic diphenylcyclopropenone sensitization with weekly scalp DPC. Sequencing used whole blood, obtained in connection with sensitization to the hapten diphenylcyclopropenone (DPC). The receptors shown here come from a woman between 45 and 60 years old with alopecia areata. Some clones in this sample may be carry-over from other donors' samples.

In this sample, this clonotype turned up many times. As DNA, the CDR3 is TGTGCCAGCTCACAGACGGAGGGGTTTCGGCCCCAGCATTTT. Translation: CASSQTEGFRPQHF. V gene TRBV18 combines with J gene TRBJ1-5, with TRBD1 as a possible D gene (5 bases). The CDR3 contains 14 residues. V lost 4 bases and J 9 bases, leaving 16 bases between the germline ends. CDR1 is KGHSH and CDR2 is LQKENI in the germline V gene.

CDR3 sequence reads: CASKPYVGARGNQPQHF. Here the CDR3 DNA reads TGTGCCAGCAAACCTTACGTCGGGGCTCGGGGCAATCAGCCCCAGCATTTT. The V gene is TRBV6-2 or TRBV6-3, the J gene TRBJ1-5; weak D call: TRBD1 (5 bases). Trimming left V 7 bases short and J 2 bases short, with 21 bases between. The CDR3 has 17 residues. The germline CDR1 and CDR2 sequences are MNHEY and SVGEGT.

V gene TRBV29-1 combines with J gene TRBJ2-1; maybe TRBD2 (6 bases). V was pared by 7 bases and J by 4 bases, with 11 bases between. Germline CDR1 and CDR2: SQVTM and ANQGSEA. CDR3 length: 12 amino acids. The CDR3 DNA reads as TGCAGCGCTTCCGGGACTTACAATGAGCAGTTCTTC. Translated, it gives CSASGTYNEQFF.

This clonotype was counted a few times. The chain is built from TRBV15 and TRBJ2-7, with 9 bases fitting TRBD1. This CDR3 region has 16 residues. V shed 0 bases, J shed 4 bases, and the junction held 7 bases outside the gene matches. The germline V gene has CDR1 LNHNV and CDR2 YYDKDF (reference sequence). The CDR3 DNA sequence: TGTGCCACCAGCAGAGATCTTCCGGGACAGGGATACGAGCAGTACTTC. Encoded protein: CATSRDLPGQGYEQYF.

This clonotype was recorded many times. The chain couples TRBV12-3 or TRBV12-4 to TRBJ2-7; 9 bases match TRBD1. The CDR3 covers 14 residues. With 6 bases clipped from V and 3 bases from J, the junction kept 6 bases outside the gene matches. CDR3 residues: CASSSLTGGYEQYF. The DNA for the CDR3 is TGTGCCAGCAGCTCATTGACAGGGGGCTACGAGCAGTACTTC.

This clonotype came up many times. CDR3 bases: TGTGCCAGCTCACCAGGAGAGCCCCAGGGGAGTTATGGCTACACCTTC. It encodes CASSPGEPQGSYGYTF. The chain carries TRBV18 and TRBJ1-2, with D tentatively TRBD1 (6 bases). The CDR3 is 16 residues long. V was trimmed by 2 bases and J by 5 bases, leaving 18 bases between them. CDR1 is KGHSH, CDR2 LQKENI, per germline.

The sample holds a few counts of this clonotype. The rearrangement joins TRBV3-1 to TRBJ2-7; no firm D call. CDR3 length: 14 amino acids. With 9 bases removed from V and 1 base from J, the gap between germline ends came to 16 bases. Germline lookup yields CDR1 LGHDT and CDR2 YNNKEL (reference sequence). As DNA, the CDR3 is TGTGCCAGTCGGAGCACCCCTGAATCCTACGAGCAGTACTTC. This gives the protein CASRSTPESYEQYF.

There are many counts of this clonotype. The V call is TRBV5-8, the J call TRBJ2-1; 8 nucleotides match TRBD2. Germline V CDR1 and CDR2: SGHTS, YDEGEE. The CDR3 has 12 residues. V shed 7 bases and J 9 bases; nucleotides not matched to a gene: 6. CDR3 sequence: CASWRGVGEQFF. CDR3 bases: TGTGCCAGCTGGCGGGGGGTAGGTGAGCAGTTCTTC. The full variable domain, rest sourced from reference TRBV5-8 and TRBJ2-1, is EAGVTQSPTHLIKTRGQQATLRCSPISGHTSVYWYQQALGLGLQFLLWYDEGEERNRGNFPPRFSGRQFPNYSSELNVNALELEDSALYLCASWRGVGEQFFGPGTRLTVL.

Only a few counts were recorded for this clonotype. V and J are TRBV5-1 and TRBJ1-1; the match to TRBD1 covers 7 bases. This CDR3 contains 15 residues. Unmatched junction bases numbered 6, after V lost 4 bases and J lost 0 bases. CDR1 SGHRS and CDR2 YFSETQ come from the germline V gene. The CDR3 DNA sequence: TGCGCCAGCAGCGCGGACAGGAGGCTGAACACTGAAGCTTTCTTT. The encoded protein is CASSADRRLNTEAFF.

CDR3 nucleotide sequence: TGTGCCAGCAGTTACGACAGGCAGGGCAATTCACCCCTCCACTTT. Protein sequence: CASSYDRQGNSPLHF. The chain links TRBV6-4 to TRBJ1-6; possibly TRBD1 for D (6 bases). Germline V gene lookup returns CDR1 MRHNA and CDR2 SNTAGT. Between the trimmed V and J ends, which lost 5 bases and 7 bases, there was a span of 15 bases. CDR3 length: 15 residues.

This clonotype came up a few times. The J gene is TRBJ1-2, the V gene TRBV7-8; no firm D call. The V and J ends lost 3 bases and 3 bases respectively, with 8 bases between them. Germline V CDR1 and CDR2: SGHVS, FQNEAQ. There are 13 residues in the CDR3. CDR3 nucleotides: TGTGCCAGCAGCTTCGAGAGGGACTATGGCTACACCTTC. This gives the protein CASSFERDYGYTF. Full variable domain (remainder filled in from reference TRBV7-8 and TRBJ1-2): GAGVSQSPRYKVAKRGQDVALRCDPISGHVSLFWYQQALGQGPEFLTYFQNEAQLDKSGLPSDRFFAERPEGSVSTLKIQRTQQEDSAVYLCASSFERDYGYTFGSGTRLTVV.

Many counts were recorded for this clonotype. J is TRBJ2-5 and V is TRBV7-2; D gene uncertain. Germline-derived CDR1 and CDR2 are SGHTA and FQGNSA. There are 14 residues in the CDR3. V was pared by 1 base and J by 1 base, with 7 bases between. This chain's CDR3 is CASSLVAPQETQYF. CDR3 DNA sequence: TGTGCCAGCAGCTTAGTGGCTCCCCAAGAGACCCAGTACTTC.

CDR3 in amino acids: CASSLVFGTASPGNTIYF. The CDR3 DNA reads TGTGCCAGCAGCTTAGTGTTTGGGACCGCCAGTCCTGGAAACACCATATATTTT. V and J are TRBV7-2 and TRBJ1-3; D may be TRBD1 (5 bases). The germline gives CDR1 SGHTA, CDR2 FQGNSA. CDR3 size: 18 residues. Trimming removed 1 base at V and 2 bases at J, with 18 bases between.

The chain joins TRBV7-2 to TRBJ1-2; TRBD1 might be the D (5 bases). The CDR3 runs to 14 residues. V dropped 1 base and J dropped 2 bases, with 8 bases sitting between them. Germline V gene lookup returns CDR1 SGHTA and CDR2 FQGNSA. The CDR3 sequence is CASSLDRQNYGYTF. The CDR3 nucleotides are TGTGCCAGCAGCTTAGACAGACAGAACTATGGCTACACCTTC.

This clonotype has at least ten counts. V usage is TRBV5-6 and J usage is TRBJ1-1; maybe TRBD1 (5 bases). The germline V and J ends were trimmed by 5 bases and 5 bases, with 19 bases remaining between them. There are 15 residues in the CDR3. Germline V lookup: CDR1 SGHDT, CDR2 YYEEEE. DNA of the CDR3: TGTGCCAGCAGTTCGAATGGGGGGGTACAGACTGAAGCTTTCTTT. Translating gives CASSSNGGVQTEAFF.

This clonotype was detected only a few times. V usage is TRBV15 and J usage is TRBJ1-3; 7 bases line up with TRBD1. Per the germline V gene, CDR1 is LNHNV and CDR2 is YYDKDF (reference sequence). This CDR3 spans 16 amino acids. The ends lost 3 bases at V and 1 base at J; junction bases unmatched: 6. DNA for the CDR3: TGTGCCACCAGCAGTAGACAGGGATATTCTGGAAACACCATATATTTT. Translating gives CATSSRQGYSGNTIYF.

This chain uses TRBV2 with TRBJ2-7, with unresolved D. Trimming removed 5 bases at V and 3 bases at J, with 5 bases between. This CDR3 is 11 amino acids long. The germline gives CDR1 SNHLY, CDR2 FYNNEI. The CDR3 protein is CASSYNYEQYF. In DNA form, the CDR3 reads TGTGCCAGCAGTTACAACTACGAGCAGTACTTC. Full variable domain (remainder filled in from reference TRBV2 and TRBJ2-7): EPEVTQTPSHQVTQMGQEVILRCVPISNHLYFYWYRQILGQKVEFLVSFYNNEISEKSEIFDDQFSVERPDGSNFTLKIRSTKLEDSAMYFCASSYNYEQYFGPGTRLTVT.

This clonotype was recorded at least ten times. The chain carries TRBV7-8 and TRBJ1-6; possibly TRBD1 for D (6 bases). Deletions cut 1 base from V and 15 bases from J, with 13 bases between. The CDR3 loop spans 13 amino acids. CDR1 is SGHVS, CDR2 FQNEAQ, per germline. The CDR3 sequence is CASSLETGSDLHF. The CDR3 DNA follows: TGTGCCAGCAGCTTAGAAACAGGGTCTGACCTCCACTTT.

This clonotype was detected many times. This rearrangement joins TRBV10-3 to TRBJ1-5, with TRBD1 as a possible D gene (5 bases). Germline V gene data show CDR1 as ENHRY and CDR2 as SYGVKD. This CDR3 has 15 residues. V lost 0 bases to trimming and J lost 7 bases, with 13 bases between them. The chain's CDR3 is CAISESGVGVQPQHF. In nucleotides, the CDR3 is TGTGCCATCAGTGAGTCGGGGGTCGGGGTACAGCCCCAGCATTTT.

Ten or more counts support this clonotype. CDR3 region: CASSYLVGSVRINTDTQYF. In nucleotides, the CDR3 is TGTGCCAGCAGTTACCTCGTTGGGTCAGTCCGGATCAATACAGATACGCAGTATTTT. This chain uses TRBV6-6 with TRBJ2-3; D unclear. The CDR3 runs 19 residues. Germline CDR1 MNHNY, CDR2 SVGAGI (reference sequence). Trimming pared 2 bases from V and 3 bases from J, leaving 24 bases between.

This clonotype has a count of ten or more. The V and J genes are TRBV19 and TRBJ1-2, with D perhaps TRBD1 (6 bases). Trimming shortened V by 0 bases and J by 6 bases, and 11 bases separated the two germline ends. The length of the CDR3 is 14 residues. Germline V gives CDR1 LNHDA, CDR2 SQIVND (reference sequence). The CDR3: CASSIDPRTDGYTF. In DNA, the CDR3 is TGTGCCAGTAGTATAGACCCCCGGACAGATGGCTACACCTTC.

This clonotype was detected ten times or more. The rearrangement joins TRBV29-1 to TRBJ2-3, with TRBD2 matching over 12 bases. Looked up from germline, CDR1 is SQVTM and CDR2 is ANQGSEA. CDR3 length equals 14 residues. J was trimmed by 2 bases and V by 8 bases; bases with no gene match: 5. CDR3 sequence (DNA): TGCAGCCACGGACTAGCGGGAAACACAGATACGCAGTATTTT. Translated, it gives CSHGLAGNTDTQYF.

The chain uses TRBV4-2 and TRBJ2-3, with TRBD2 identical over 8 bases. Germline CDR1 and CDR2: LGHNA and YNFKEQ. The CDR3 spans 17 residues. Trimming at V came to 3 bases and at J to 2 bases, leaving 10 bases not matched to a gene. CDR3: CASSHLQPGLVTDTQYF. The CDR3 nucleotides read TGTGCCAGCAGCCACCTCCAACCGGGACTAGTCACAGATACGCAGTATTTT.

This clonotype has only a few counts. The chain carries TRBV25-1 and TRBJ2-7; tentative D call: TRBD2 (6 bases). The CDR3 totals 14 residues. V gave up 0 bases and J gave up 4 bases, with 10 bases separating them. In germline, CDR1 is MGHDK, CDR2 SYGVNS. CDR3 DNA: TGTGCCAGCAGTGAATACGAGACTAGTTACGAGCAGTACTTC. It codes for CASSEYETSYEQYF.

This clonotype has more than one count but fewer than ten. CDR3 in DNA: TGTGCCAGCAGCTTAGGCAGAAGCTCCTACAATGAGCAGTTCTTC. This codes for CASSLGRSSYNEQFF. V gene TRBV11-2 combines with J gene TRBJ2-1; D ambiguous. CDR1 is SGHAT and CDR2 is FQNNGV in the germline V gene. V was shortened by 1 base and J by 0 bases, with 7 bases between the two germline ends. CDR3 length: 15 amino acids.